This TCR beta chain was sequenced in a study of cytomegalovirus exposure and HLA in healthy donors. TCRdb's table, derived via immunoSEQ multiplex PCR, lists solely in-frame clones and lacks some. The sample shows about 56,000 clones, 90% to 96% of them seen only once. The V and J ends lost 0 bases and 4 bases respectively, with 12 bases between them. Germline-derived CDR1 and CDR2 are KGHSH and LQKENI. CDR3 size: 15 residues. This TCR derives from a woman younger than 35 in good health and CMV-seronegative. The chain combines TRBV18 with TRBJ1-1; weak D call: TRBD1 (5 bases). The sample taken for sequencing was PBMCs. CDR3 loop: CASSPPGLTSTEAFF. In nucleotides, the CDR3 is TGTGCCAGCTCACCACCGGGACTGACGTCCACTGAAGCTTTCTTT.